Each of the 24 T cell receptor beta chains below was sequenced from the same sample in a study of Graves' ophthalmopathy and Graves' hyperthyroidism. Amplification from RNA transcripts yielded the TCR beta CDR3 regions. First-round RT-PCR with HTBI primers preceded a second-round multiplex PCR. TCRdb fed the multiplex PCR reads into MiXCR, producing one record per CDR3 protein. The data contain just over 600,000 distinct CDR3 sequences, 22% of them singletons. Source material: peripheral blood. Every receptor here comes from a woman between 18 and 29 years old with stable Graves' hyperthyroidism. Some clones in this sample may be carry-over from other donors' samples.

At least ten counts were recorded for this clonotype. This rearrangement joins TRBV6-1 to TRBJ1-3; D unclear. Looked up from germline, CDR1 is MNHNS and CDR2 is SASEGT. V dropped 10 bases and J dropped 0 bases, with 13 bases sitting between them. The CDR3 has 14 residues. CDR3 sequence (DNA): TGTGCCACCTCCCCGTTAGTCTCTGGAAACACCATATATTTT. The encoded protein is CATSPLVSGNTIYF.

This clonotype has at least ten counts. This chain joins TRBV6-1 and TRBJ1-2; TRBD1 might be the D (5 bases). CDR3 size: 15 residues. CDR1 is MNHNS, CDR2 SASEGT, per germline. Trimming removed 7 bases at V and 4 bases at J, with 19 bases between. The CDR3 here is CASTSPRGTFYGYTF. The CDR3 DNA reads as TGTGCCAGCACCAGCCCACGGGGGACCTTCTATGGCTACACCTTC.

This clonotype came up a few times. The chain is built from TRBV19 and TRBJ2-2, with D tentatively TRBD2 (5 bases). This CDR3 has 16 amino acids. V was trimmed by 1 base and J by 1 base, leaving 10 bases between them. The germline V gene has CDR1 LNHDA and CDR2 SQIVND (reference sequence). The CDR3 region has the DNA TGTGCCAGTAGTATAGCCCGCCGGGGGAACACCGGGGAGCTGTTTTTT. Its translation is CASSIARRGNTGELFF.

The V call is TRBV11-2, the J call TRBJ2-5, with D possibly TRBD2 on 6 matching bases. The V gene's germline CDR1 is SGHAT and CDR2 FQNNGV. The CDR3 has 13 residues. With 6 bases removed from V and 1 base from J, the gap between germline ends came to 9 bases. Written as DNA, the CDR3 is TGTGCCAGCAGTCGGACTATCCAAGAGACCCAGTACTTC. Amino acids: CASSRTIQETQYF. The full variable domain, rest sourced from reference TRBV11-2 and TRBJ2-5, is EAGVAQSPRYKIIEKRQSVAFWCNPISGHATLYWYQQILGQGPKLLIQFQNNGVVDDSQLPKDRFSAERLKGVDSTLKIQPAKLEDSAVYLCASSRTIQETQYFGPGTRLLVL.

This clonotype was recorded at least ten times. The chain couples TRBV6-1 to TRBJ2-5; TRBD2 matches at 9 bases. The germline V gene has CDR1 MNHNS and CDR2 SASEGT. There are 14 residues in the CDR3. V was clipped by 6 bases and J by 5 bases; unmatched bases: 7. The CDR3 DNA is TGTGCCAGCAGCCCCCCCAGCGGGGGGGAGACCCAGTACTTC. Its protein product is CASSPPSGGETQYF.

V usage is TRBV29-1 and J usage is TRBJ1-6, with D perhaps matching TRBD1 (5 bases). This CDR3 spans 13 amino acids. Looked up from germline, CDR1 is SQVTM and CDR2 is ANQGSEA. Trimming took 7 bases from V and 5 from J, leaving 12 bases between them. The CDR3 DNA follows: TGCAGCGCACGACGGGGGGATAATTCACCCCTCCACTTT. This sequence encodes CSARRGDNSPLHF.

This clonotype was counted at least ten times. The chain carries TRBV12-3 or TRBV12-4 and TRBJ2-7; 7 bases match TRBD1. The CDR3 is 14 residues long. J was trimmed by 2 bases and V by 7 bases; bases with no gene match: 8. The CDR3 nucleotides read TGTGCCAGCACCCCCGGGGACAGACCCTACGAGCAGTACTTC. As protein: CASTPGDRPYEQYF.

The V call is TRBV28, the J call TRBJ2-5, with D possibly being TRBD1 (6 bases). CDR3 length: 16 amino acids. Trimming took 4 bases from V and 1 from J, leaving 16 bases between them. Germline V gene lookup returns CDR1 MDHEN and CDR2 SYDVKM. CDR3 sequence: CASSSSRDTSQETQYF. CDR3 sequence (DNA): TGTGCCAGCAGTTCGAGCCGGGACACCTCCCAAGAGACCCAGTACTTC.

This clonotype was detected ten times or more. The V and J genes are TRBV6-5 and TRBJ1-6; 7 positions match TRBD1. V gave up 0 bases and J gave up 9 bases; unmatched junction bases: 5. CDR1 is MNHEY and CDR2 is SVGAGI in the germline V gene. The CDR3 has 15 residues. CDR3 amino acids: CASSYSRGGPSPLHF. CDR3 bases: TGTGCCAGCAGTTACTCGCGAGGGGGCCCTTCACCCCTCCACTTT.

This clonotype was detected a few times. The CDR3 sequence: CASSPPGGGIETQYF. As DNA, the CDR3 is TGTGCCAGTAGTCCCCCGGGGGGGGGTATCGAGACCCAGTACTTC. J is TRBJ2-5 and V is TRBV19; 8 nucleotides align to TRBD2. The V gene's germline CDR1 is LNHDA and CDR2 SQIVND (reference sequence). The ends lost 5 bases at V and 5 bases at J; junction bases unmatched: 10. This CDR3 is 15 amino acids long.

The chain is built from TRBV6-1 and TRBJ1-3, with D maybe TRBD1 (6 bases). Per germline, CDR1 MNHNS and CDR2 SASEGT. Trimming took off 11 bases at V and 2 bases at J, with 16 bases between the two ends. The CDR3 has 14 residues. The CDR3 DNA reads as TGTGCCTCCAGACAGGAAATCACTGGAAACACCATATATTTT. Translation: CASRQEITGNTIYF.

In its sample, this clonotype was seen many times. The rearrangement links TRBV6-1 to TRBJ2-5; 10 positions match TRBD2. This CDR3 is built from 20 residues. V lost 0 bases and J lost 4; bases outside the gene matches: 17. Germline CDR1 and CDR2: MNHNS and SASEGT. The CDR3 coding sequence is TGTGCCAGCAGTGAAGCAGGGCTAGCGGGGGCACCAAGATTTAGAGAGACCCAGTACTTC. Its translation is CASSEAGLAGAPRFRETQYF.

The chain is built from TRBV24-1 and TRBJ1-5; 8 positions agree with TRBD1. This CDR3 has 14 amino acids. CDR1 is KGHDR and CDR2 is SFDVKD in the germline V gene. V lost 7 bases, J lost 4 bases, and 5 bases stayed unmatched. The CDR3 coding sequence is TGTGCCACCAGCCCCCGGACAGGGAATCAGCCCCAGCATTTT. Protein: CATSPRTGNQPQHF.

This clonotype was counted at least ten times. The chain couples TRBV28 to TRBJ1-2, with D possibly TRBD1 on 6 matching bases. Germline CDR1 MDHEN, CDR2 SYDVKM. Trimming cost V 5 bases and J 6 bases, with 10 bases left between them. The CDR3 is made up of 12 amino acids. CDR3: CASSPDRHGYTF. CDR3 bases: TGTGCCAGCAGTCCCGACAGGCATGGCTACACCTTC.

This clonotype appeared a few times. The chain employs TRBV6-5 and TRBJ1-2; D call uncertain. V lost 0 bases, J lost 6 bases, and 8 bases lay in between. This CDR3 spans 13 amino acids. CDR1 MNHEY and CDR2 SVGAGI come from the germline V gene. The CDR3 protein is CASSYSGEDGYTF. In DNA form, the CDR3 reads TGTGCCAGCAGTTACTCCGGGGAAGATGGCTACACCTTC.

In its sample, this clonotype was seen a few times. This chain joins TRBV9 and TRBJ1-2; perhaps TRBD1 as D (5 bases). The CDR3 totals 15 residues. Deletions cut 4 bases from V and 4 bases from J, with 17 bases between. Germline assignment: CDR1 SGDLS and CDR2 YYNGEE. The chain's CDR3 is CASSSLLGDSYGYTF. Here the CDR3 DNA reads TGTGCCAGCAGCTCCCTTTTGGGGGATAGCTATGGCTACACCTTC. Full variable domain (rest looked up from reference TRBV9 and TRBJ1-2): DSGVTQTPKHLITATGQRVTLRCSPRSGDLSVYWYQQSLDQGLQFLIQYYNGEERAKGNILERFSAQQFPDLHSELNLSSLELGDSALYFCASSSLLGDSYGYTFGSGTRLTVV.

V is TRBV5-1 and J is TRBJ1-2, with no clear D. Germline-derived CDR1 and CDR2 are SGHRS and YFSETQ. The CDR3 runs to 13 residues. V dropped 5 bases and J dropped 2 bases, with 10 bases sitting between them. CDR3 nucleotides: TGCGCCAGCAGTCTGACATGGAACTATGGCTACACCTTC. Protein sequence: CASSLTWNYGYTF.

This clonotype was seen ten or more times. The V gene is TRBV5-1, the J gene TRBJ2-6, with TRBD1 identical over 7 bases. The CDR3 covers 17 residues. V shed 0 bases, J shed 0 bases, and the junction held 3 bases outside the gene matches. CDR1 and CDR2 from the germline V gene are SGHRS and YFSETQ. CDR3 residues: CASSLGQGISGANVLTF. CDR3 sequence (DNA): TGCGCCAGCAGCTTGGGACAGGGAATCTCTGGGGCCAACGTCCTGACTTTC.

This clonotype has ten or more counts. CDR3 sequence (DNA): TGTGCCAGCAGTTACTCGACGCGGGACAGGGTCACTGAAGCTTTCTTT. Amino acids: CASSYSTRDRVTEAFF. This chain links TRBV6-5 with TRBJ1-1, with TRBD1 identical over 9 bases. V shed 0 bases and J 4 bases; nucleotides not matched to a gene: 6. CDR1 and CDR2 from the germline V gene are MNHEY and SVGAGI. This CDR3 has 16 amino acids.

This clonotype was detected ten times or more. The junction and the germline gene differ at one end; a read error may be behind it. V usage is TRBV2 and J usage is TRBJ2-2, with a possible D match to TRBD1 (5 bases). The germline V gene has CDR1 SNHLY and CDR2 FYNNEI. The CDR3 loop spans 11 amino acids. CDR3 protein: CATGNAGELFF. CDR3 sequence (DNA): TGTGCCACAGGGAACGCCGGGGAGCTGTTTTTT.

The V and J genes are TRBV5-1 and TRBJ1-2, with 7 bases matching TRBD1. V was pared by 4 bases and J by 8 bases, with 11 bases of the junction left unmatched. This CDR3 is 14 amino acids long. Looked up from germline, CDR1 is SGHRS and CDR2 is YFSETQ. DNA of the CDR3: TGCGCCAGCAGCATACCACAGGGGTTGGACGGCTACACCTTC. Protein product: CASSIPQGLDGYTF.

This clonotype was detected once. The junction shows a germline mismatch at one end, possibly a read error. CDR3 amino acids: CAGSLRQTNYGYTF. In nucleotides, the CDR3 is TGTGCCGGCAGTCTTCGACAGACTAACTATGGCTACACCTTC. The gene calls are TRBV12-3 or TRBV12-4 and TRBJ1-2; D perhaps matches TRBD1 (5 bases). The CDR3 consists of 14 residues.

This clonotype was observed at least ten times. The chain couples TRBV18 to TRBJ1-5; D is undetermined. The CDR3 is 14 residues long. In germline, CDR1 is KGHSH, CDR2 LQKENI. The V end was cut by 2 bases, the J end by 0 bases, with 5 bases between. In DNA form, the CDR3 reads TGTGCCAGCTCACCATACGATAGCAATCAGCCCCAGCATTTT. Amino acids: CASSPYDSNQPQHF.

This clonotype came up many times. The rearrangement uses TRBV20-1 and TRBJ2-4; D might be TRBD2 (6 bases). The germline V gene has CDR1 DFQATT and CDR2 SNEGSKA (reference sequence). This CDR3 is 12 amino acids long. Deletions cut 6 bases from V and 13 bases from J, with 19 bases between. DNA of the CDR3: TGCAGTGCCGGTAGGGTCACTAGCCCCCAGTACTTC. Translating it yields CSAGRVTSPQYF.